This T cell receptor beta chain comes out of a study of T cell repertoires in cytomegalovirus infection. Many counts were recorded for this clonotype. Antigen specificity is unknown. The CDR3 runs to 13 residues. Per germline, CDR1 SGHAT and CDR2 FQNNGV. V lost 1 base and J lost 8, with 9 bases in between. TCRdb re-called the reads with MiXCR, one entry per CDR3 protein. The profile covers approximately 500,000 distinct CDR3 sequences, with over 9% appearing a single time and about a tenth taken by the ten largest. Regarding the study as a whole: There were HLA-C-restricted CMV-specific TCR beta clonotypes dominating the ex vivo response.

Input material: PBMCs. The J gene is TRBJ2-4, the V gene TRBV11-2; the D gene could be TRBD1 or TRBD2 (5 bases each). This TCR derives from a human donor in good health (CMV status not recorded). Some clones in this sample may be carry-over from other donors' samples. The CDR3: CASSLGGLDIQYF. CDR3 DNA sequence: TGTGCCAGCAGCTTAGGGGGGTTGGACATTCAGTACTTC.